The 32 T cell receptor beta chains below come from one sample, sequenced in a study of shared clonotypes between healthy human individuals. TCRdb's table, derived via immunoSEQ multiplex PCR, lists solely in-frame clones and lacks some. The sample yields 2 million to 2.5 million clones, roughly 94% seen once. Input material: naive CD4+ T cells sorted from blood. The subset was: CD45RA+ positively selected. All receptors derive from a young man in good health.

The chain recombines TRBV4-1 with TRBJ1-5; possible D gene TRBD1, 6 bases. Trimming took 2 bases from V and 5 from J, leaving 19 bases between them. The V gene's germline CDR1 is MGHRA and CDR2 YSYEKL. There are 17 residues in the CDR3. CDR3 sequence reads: CASSQPLSRGLDQPQHF. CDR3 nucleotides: TGCGCCAGCAGCCAACCCCTCTCCAGGGGCTTGGATCAGCCCCAGCATTTT.

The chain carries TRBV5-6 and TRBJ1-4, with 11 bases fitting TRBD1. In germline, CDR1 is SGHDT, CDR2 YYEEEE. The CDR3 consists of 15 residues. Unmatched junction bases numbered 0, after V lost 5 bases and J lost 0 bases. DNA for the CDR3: TGTGCCAGCAGGGGACAGGGGGCAACTAATGAAAAACTGTTTTTT. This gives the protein CASRGQGATNEKLFF.

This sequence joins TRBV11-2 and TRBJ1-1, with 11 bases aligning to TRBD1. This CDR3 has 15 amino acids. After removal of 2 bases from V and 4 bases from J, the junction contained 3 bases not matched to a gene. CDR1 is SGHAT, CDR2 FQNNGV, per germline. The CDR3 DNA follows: TGTGCCAGCAGCTTAACCGGGACAGGGGGCACTGAAGCTTTCTTT. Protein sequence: CASSLTGTGGTEAFF.

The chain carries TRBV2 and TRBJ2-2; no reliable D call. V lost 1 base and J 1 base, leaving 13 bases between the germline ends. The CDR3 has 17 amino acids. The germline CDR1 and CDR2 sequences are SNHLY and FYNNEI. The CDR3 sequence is CASSEGLAILNTGELFF. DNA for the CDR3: TGTGCCAGCAGTGAAGGGTTGGCGATCCTGAACACCGGGGAGCTGTTTTTT.

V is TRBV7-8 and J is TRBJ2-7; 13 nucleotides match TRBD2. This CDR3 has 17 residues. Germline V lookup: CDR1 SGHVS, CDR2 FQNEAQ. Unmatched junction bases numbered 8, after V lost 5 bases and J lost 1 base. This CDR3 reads CASSPEPGLAGSYEQYF. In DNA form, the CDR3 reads TGTGCCAGCAGCCCAGAACCGGGACTAGCGGGGTCCTACGAGCAGTACTTC.

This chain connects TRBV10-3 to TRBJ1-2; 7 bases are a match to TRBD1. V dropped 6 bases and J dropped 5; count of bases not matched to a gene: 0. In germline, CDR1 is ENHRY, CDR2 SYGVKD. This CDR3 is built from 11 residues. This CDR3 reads CAIRDRYGYTF. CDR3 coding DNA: TGTGCCATCAGGGACAGGTATGGCTACACCTTC.

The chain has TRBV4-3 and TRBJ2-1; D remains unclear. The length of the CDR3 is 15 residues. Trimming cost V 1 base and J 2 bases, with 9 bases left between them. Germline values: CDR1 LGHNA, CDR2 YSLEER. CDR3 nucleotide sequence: TGCGCCAGCAGCCAAGTAGGTGGGACCTACAATGAGCAGTTCTTC. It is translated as CASSQVGGTYNEQFF.

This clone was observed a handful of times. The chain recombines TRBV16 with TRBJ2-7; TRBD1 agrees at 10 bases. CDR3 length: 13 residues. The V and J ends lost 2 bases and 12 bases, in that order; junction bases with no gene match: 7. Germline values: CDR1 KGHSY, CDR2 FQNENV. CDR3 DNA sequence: TGTGCCAGCAGCCAACATGGACAGGGGGAACGGTACTTC. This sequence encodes CASSQHGQGERYF.

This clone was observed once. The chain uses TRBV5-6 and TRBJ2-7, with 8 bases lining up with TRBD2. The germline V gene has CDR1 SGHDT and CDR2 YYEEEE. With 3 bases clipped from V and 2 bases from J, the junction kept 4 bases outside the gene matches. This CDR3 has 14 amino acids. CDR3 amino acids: CASSWGGGTYEQYF. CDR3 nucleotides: TGTGCCAGCAGCTGGGGCGGGGGGACCTACGAGCAGTACTTC.

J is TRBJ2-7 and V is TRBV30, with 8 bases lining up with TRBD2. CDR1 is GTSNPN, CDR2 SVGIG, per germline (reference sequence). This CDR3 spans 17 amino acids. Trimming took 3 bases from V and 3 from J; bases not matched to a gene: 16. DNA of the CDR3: TGTGCCTGGAGGCGGCGGGGGGATCTCCAATTCTTCTACGAGCAGTACTTC. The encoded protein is CAWRRRGDLQFFYEQYF.

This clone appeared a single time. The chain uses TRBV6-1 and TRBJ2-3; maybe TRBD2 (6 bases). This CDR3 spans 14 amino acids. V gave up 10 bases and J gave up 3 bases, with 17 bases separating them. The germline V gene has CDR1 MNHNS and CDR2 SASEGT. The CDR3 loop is CATDSGGMTDTQYF. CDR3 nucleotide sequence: TGTGCCACCGACTCCGGAGGGATGACAGATACGCAGTATTTT.

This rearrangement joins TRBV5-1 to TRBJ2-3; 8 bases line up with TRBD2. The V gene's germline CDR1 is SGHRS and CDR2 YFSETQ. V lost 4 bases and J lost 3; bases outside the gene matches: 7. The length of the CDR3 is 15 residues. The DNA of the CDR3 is TGCGCCAGCAGCACCCGGACTAGCAGTACAGATACGCAGTATTTT. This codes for CASSTRTSSTDTQYF.

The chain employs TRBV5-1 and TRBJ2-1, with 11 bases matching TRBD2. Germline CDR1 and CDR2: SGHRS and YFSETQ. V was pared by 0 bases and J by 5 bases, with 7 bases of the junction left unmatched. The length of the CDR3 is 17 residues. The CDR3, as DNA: TGCGCCAGCAGCTTGGCCGTCAGACTAGCGGGGAACAATGAGCAGTTCTTC. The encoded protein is CASSLAVRLAGNNEQFF.

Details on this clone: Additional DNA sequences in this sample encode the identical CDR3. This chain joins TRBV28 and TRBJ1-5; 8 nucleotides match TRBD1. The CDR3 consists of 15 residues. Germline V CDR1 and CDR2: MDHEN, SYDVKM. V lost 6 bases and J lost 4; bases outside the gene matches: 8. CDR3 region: CASSSGQGFNQPQHF. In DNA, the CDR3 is TGTGCCAGCAGCTCAGGACAGGGCTTTAATCAGCCCCAGCATTTT.

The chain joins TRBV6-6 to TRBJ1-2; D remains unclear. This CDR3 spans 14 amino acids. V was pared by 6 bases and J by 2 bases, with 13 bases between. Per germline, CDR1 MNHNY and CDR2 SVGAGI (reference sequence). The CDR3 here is CASSYPETNYGYTF. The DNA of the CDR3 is TGTGCCAGCAGCTACCCAGAAACCAACTATGGCTACACCTTC.

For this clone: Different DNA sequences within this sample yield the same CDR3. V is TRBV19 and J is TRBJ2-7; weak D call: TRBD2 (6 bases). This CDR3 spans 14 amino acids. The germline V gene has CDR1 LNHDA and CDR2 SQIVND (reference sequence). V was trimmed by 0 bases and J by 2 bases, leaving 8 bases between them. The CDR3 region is CASSIEGGTYEQYF. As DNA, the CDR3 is TGTGCCAGTAGTATAGAGGGGGGAACCTACGAGCAGTACTTC.

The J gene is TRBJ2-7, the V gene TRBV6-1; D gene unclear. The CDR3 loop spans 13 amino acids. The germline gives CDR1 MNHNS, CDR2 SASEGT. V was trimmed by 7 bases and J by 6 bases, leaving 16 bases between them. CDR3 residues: CASMVRPESEQYF. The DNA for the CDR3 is TGTGCCAGCATGGTCAGGCCGGAATCCGAGCAGTACTTC.

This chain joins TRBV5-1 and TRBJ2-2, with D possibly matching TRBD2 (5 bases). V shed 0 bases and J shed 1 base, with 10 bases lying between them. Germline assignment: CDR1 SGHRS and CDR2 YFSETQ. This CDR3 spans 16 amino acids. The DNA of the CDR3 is TGCGCCAGCAGCTTGGTGTCGGGGAGGAACACCGGGGAGCTGTTTTTT. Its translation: CASSLVSGRNTGELFF.

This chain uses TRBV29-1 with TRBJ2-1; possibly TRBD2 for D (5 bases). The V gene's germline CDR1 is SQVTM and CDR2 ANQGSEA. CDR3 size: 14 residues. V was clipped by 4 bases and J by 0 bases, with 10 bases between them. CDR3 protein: CSVGRETSYNEQFF. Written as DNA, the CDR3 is TGCAGCGTTGGTAGGGAGACCTCCTACAATGAGCAGTTCTTC.

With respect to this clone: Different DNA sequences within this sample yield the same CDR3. CDR3 nucleotide sequence: TGTGCCAGCAGCCCCCGAGGGACTGAAGCTTTCTTT. Translating it yields CASSPRGTEAFF. The chain recombines TRBV7-9 with TRBJ1-1; D unresolved. Germline CDR1 and CDR2: SEHNR and FQNEAQ (reference sequence). Trimming shortened V by 5 bases and J by 5 bases, and 9 bases separated the two germline ends. The CDR3 has 12 residues.

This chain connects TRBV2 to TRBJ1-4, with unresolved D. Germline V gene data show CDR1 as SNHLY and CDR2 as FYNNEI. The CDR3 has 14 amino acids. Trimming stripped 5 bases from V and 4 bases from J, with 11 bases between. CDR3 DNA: TGTGCCAGCAGTCGGGCGACCGGTAATGAAAAACTGTTTTTT. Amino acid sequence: CASSRATGNEKLFF.

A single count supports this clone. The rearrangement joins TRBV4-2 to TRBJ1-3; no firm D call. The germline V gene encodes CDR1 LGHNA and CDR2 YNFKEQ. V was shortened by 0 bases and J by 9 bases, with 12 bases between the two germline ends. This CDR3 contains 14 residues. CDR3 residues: CASSQDPPETTIYF. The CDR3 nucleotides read TGTGCCAGCAGCCAAGATCCCCCAGAAACCACCATATATTTT.

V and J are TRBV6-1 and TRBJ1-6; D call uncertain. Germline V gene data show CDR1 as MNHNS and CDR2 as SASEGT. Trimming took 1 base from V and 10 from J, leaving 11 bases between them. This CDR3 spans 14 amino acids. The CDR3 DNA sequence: TGTGCCAGCAGTGAAGTGGAGGGTAAATCACCCCTCCACTTT. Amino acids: CASSEVEGKSPLHF.

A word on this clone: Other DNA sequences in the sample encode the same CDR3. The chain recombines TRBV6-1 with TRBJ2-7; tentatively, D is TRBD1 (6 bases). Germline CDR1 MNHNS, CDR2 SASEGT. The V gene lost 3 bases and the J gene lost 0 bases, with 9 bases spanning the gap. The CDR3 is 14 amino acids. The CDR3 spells CASSERTVSYEQYF. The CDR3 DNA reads TGTGCCAGCAGTGAGCGGACAGTCTCCTACGAGCAGTACTTC.

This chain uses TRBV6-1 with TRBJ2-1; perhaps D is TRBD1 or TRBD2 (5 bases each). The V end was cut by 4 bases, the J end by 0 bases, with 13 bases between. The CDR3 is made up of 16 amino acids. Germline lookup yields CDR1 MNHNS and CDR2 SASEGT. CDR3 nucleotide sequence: TGTGCCAGCAGTGTGAGGGGAAGGGGCTCCTACAATGAGCAGTTCTTC. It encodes CASSVRGRGSYNEQFF.

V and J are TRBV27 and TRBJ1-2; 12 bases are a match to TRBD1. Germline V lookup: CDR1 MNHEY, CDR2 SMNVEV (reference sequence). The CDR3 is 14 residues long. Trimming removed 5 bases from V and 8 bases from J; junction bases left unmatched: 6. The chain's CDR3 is CASSPWDRGRGYTF. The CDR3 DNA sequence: TGTGCCAGCAGTCCATGGGACAGGGGGCGAGGCTACACCTTC.

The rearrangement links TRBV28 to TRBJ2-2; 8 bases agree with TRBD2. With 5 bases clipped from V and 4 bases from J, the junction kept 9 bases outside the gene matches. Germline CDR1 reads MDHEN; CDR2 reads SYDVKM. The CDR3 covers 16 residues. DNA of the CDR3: TGTGCCAGCAGTCCCGGAAGCGGGGGCGTCACCGGGGAGCTGTTTTTT. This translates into CASSPGSGGVTGELFF. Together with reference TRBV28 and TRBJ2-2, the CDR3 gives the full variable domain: DVKVTQSSRYLVKRTGEKVFLECVQDMDHENMFWYRQDPGLGLRLIYFSYDVKMKEKGDIPEGYSVSREKKERFSLILESASTNQTSMYLCASSPGSGGVTGELFFGEGSRLTVL.

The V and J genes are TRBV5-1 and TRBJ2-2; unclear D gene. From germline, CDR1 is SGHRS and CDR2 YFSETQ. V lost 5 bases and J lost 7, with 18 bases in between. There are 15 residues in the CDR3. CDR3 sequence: CASRGRTVSGGELFF. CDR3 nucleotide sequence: TGCGCCAGCAGAGGCAGGACGGTTTCGGGCGGGGAGCTGTTTTTT.

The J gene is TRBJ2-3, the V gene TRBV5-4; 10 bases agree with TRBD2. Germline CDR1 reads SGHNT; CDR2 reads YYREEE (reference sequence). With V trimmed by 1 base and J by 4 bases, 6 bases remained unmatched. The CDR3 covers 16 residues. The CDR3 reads CASSLYLAGVADTQYF. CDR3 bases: TGTGCCAGCAGCTTGTACCTAGCGGGGGTCGCAGATACGCAGTATTTT.

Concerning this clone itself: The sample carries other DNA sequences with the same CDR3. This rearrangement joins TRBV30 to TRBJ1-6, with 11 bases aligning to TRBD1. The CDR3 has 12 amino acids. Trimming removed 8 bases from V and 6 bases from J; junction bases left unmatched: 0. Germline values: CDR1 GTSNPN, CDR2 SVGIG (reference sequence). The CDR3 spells CAGTGGNSPLHF. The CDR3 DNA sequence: TGTGCCGGGACAGGGGGTAATTCACCCCTCCACTTT. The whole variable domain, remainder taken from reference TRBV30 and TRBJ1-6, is SQTIHQWPATLVQPVGSPLSLECTVEGTSNPNLYWYRQAAGRGLQLLFYSVGIGQISSEVPQNLSASRPQDRQFILSSKKLLLSDSGFYLCAGTGGNSPLHFGNGTRLTVT.

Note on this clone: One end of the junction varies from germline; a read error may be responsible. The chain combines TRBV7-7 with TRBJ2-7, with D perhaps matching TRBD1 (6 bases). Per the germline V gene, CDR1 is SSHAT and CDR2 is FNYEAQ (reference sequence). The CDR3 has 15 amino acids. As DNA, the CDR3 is TGTGCTAGCAGCTTAGAACAGGGTCCCCTCTACGAGCAGTACTTC. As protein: CASSLEQGPLYEQYF.

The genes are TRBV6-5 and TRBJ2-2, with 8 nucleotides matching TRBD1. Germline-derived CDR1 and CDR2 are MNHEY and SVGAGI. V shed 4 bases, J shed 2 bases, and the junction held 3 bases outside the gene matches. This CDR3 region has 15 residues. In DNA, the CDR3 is TGTGCCAGCAGTTTGACAGGGGTAAACACCGGGGAGCTGTTTTTT. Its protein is CASSLTGVNTGELFF.